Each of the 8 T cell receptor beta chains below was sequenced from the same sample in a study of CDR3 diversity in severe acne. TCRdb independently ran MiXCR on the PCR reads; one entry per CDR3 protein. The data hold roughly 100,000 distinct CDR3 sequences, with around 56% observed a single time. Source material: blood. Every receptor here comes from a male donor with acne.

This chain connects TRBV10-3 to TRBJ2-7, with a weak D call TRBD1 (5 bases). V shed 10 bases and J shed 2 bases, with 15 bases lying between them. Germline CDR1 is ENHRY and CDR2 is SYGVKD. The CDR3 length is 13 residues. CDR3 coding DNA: TGTGCCAGCAGCTTCAGGGTACCCTACGAGCAGTACTTC. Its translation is CASSFRVPYEQYF.

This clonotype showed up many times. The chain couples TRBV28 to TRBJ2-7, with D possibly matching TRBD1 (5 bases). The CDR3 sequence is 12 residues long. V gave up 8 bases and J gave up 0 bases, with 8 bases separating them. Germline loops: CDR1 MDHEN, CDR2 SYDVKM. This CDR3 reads CASGAGSYEQYF. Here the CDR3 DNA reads TGTGCCAGCGGGGCCGGCTCCTACGAGCAGTACTTC.

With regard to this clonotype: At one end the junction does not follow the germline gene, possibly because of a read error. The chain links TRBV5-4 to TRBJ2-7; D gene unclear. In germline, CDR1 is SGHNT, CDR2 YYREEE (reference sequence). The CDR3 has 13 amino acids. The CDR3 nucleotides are TGTGCCAGCAGCCCCCATCCTGCCTACGAGCGGTACTTC. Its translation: CASSPHPAYERYF.

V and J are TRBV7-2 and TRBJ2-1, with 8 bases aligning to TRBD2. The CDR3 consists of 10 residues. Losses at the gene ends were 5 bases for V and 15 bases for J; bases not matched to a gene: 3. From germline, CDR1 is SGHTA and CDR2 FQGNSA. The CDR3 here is CASSTGLAFF. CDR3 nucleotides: TGTGCCAGCAGCACCGGACTAGCGTTCTTC.

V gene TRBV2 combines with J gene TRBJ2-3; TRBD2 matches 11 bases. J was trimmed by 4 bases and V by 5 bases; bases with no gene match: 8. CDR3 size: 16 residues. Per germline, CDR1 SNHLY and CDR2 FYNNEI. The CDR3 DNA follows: TGTGCCAGCAGTTATAGCGGGAGGGCCGGGGCAGATACGCAGTATTTT. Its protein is CASSYSGRAGADTQYF.

CDR3 in DNA: TGTGCCATCAGTGAGAGGACTAGCGGAAACACCGGGGAGCTGTTTTTT. Protein product: CAISERTSGNTGELFF. V usage is TRBV10-3 and J usage is TRBJ2-2; 10 positions agree with TRBD2. The germline gives CDR1 ENHRY, CDR2 SYGVKD. Trimming cost V 2 bases and J 2 bases; bases outside gene matches: 2. The CDR3 totals 16 residues.

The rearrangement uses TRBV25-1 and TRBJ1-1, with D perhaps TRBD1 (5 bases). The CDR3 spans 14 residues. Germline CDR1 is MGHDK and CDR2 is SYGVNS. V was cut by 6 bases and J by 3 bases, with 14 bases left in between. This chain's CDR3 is CASSQDLGHTEAFF. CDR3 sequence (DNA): TGTGCCAGCAGCCAAGATCTGGGGCACACTGAAGCTTTCTTT.

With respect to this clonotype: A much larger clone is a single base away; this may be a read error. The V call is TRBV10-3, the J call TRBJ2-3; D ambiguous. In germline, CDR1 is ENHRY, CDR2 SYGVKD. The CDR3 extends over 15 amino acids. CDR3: CASSYSEAFTDTQCF. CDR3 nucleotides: TGTGCCAGCAGTTACTCAGAAGCCTTCACAGATACGCAGTGTTTT.